This T cell receptor (beta chain) came from a study of human T cells and chemical hapten exposure. Time point defined: healthy volunteer bleed at 2 weeks. Whole blood, unfractionated, served as the material for total RNA extraction. This clonotype was detected many times. The CDR3 consists of 14 residues. Between the trimmed V and J ends, which lost 4 bases and 5 bases, there was a span of 10 bases. The germline gives CDR1 SGHDT, CDR2 YYEEEE. Via MiXCR, TCRdb re-called the RACE reads, giving one row per CDR3 protein. The sample holds about 46,000 distinct CDR3 sequences, around 4% seen once. The clonotype originates from a female donor in good health. Some clones in this sample may be carry-over from other donors' samples. The sample consisted of whole blood. The rearrangement uses TRBV5-6 and TRBJ1-6; D call uncertain. CDR3 protein: CASSPRLNNSPLHF. The CDR3 region has the DNA TGTGCCAGCAGCCCACGACTGAATAATTCACCCCTCCACTTT.